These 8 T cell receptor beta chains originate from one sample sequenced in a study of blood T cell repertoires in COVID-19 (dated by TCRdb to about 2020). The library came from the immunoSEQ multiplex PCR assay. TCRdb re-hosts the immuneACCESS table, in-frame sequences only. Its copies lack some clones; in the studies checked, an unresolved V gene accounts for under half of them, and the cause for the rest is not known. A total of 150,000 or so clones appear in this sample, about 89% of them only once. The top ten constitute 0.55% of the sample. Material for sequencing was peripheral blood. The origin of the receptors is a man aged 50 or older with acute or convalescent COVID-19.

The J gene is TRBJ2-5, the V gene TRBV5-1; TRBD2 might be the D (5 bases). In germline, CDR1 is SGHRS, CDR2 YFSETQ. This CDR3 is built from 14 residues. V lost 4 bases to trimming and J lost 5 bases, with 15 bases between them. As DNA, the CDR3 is TGCGCCAGCAGCGACGGACTTGCTGGGGAGACCCAGTACTTC. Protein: CASSDGLAGETQYF.

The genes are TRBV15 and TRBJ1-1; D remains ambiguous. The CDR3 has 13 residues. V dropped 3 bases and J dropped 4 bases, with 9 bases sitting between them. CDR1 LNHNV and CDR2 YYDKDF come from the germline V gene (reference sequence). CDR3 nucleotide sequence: TGTGCCACCAGCAGTCAACATGGCACTGAAGCTTTCTTT. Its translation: CATSSQHGTEAFF.

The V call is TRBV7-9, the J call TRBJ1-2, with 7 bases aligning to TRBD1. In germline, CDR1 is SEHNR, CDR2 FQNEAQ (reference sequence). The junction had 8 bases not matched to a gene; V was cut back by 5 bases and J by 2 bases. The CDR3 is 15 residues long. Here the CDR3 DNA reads TGTGCCAGCAGCCGAGGGGGCGGACTGAACTATGGCTACACCTTC. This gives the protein CASSRGGGLNYGYTF.

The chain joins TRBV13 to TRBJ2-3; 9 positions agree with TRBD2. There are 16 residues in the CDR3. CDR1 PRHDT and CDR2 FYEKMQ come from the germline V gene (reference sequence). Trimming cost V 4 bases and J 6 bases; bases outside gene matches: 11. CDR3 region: CASSSSGDQKGDTQYF. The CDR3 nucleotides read TGTGCCAGCAGCTCTAGCGGGGACCAGAAAGGGGATACGCAGTATTTT.

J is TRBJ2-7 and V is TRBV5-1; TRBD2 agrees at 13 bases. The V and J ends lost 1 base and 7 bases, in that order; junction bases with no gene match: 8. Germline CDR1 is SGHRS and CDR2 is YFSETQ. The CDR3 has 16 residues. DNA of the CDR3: TGCGCCAGCAGCTTGAGTAATGGACTAGCGGGAGAGGAGCAGTACTTC. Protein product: CASSLSNGLAGEEQYF.

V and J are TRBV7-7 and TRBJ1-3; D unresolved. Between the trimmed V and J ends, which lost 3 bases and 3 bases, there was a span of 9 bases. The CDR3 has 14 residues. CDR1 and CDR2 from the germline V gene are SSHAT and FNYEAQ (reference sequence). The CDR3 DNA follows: TGTGCCAGCAGCTTGAGGGTTGGTGGAAACACCATATATTTT. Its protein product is CASSLRVGGNTIYF. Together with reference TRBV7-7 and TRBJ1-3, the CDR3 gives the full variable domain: GAGVSQSPRYKVTKRGQDVTLRCDPISSHATLYWYQQALGQGPEFLTYFNYEAQPDKSGLPSDRFSAERPEGSISTLTIQRTEQRDSAMYRCASSLRVGGNTIYFGEGSWLTVV.

CDR3 nucleotides: TGTGCCAGCAGCGTAGCCCGGGACAGACTAAACACCGGGGAGCTGTTTTTT. This sequence encodes CASSVARDRLNTGELFF. The gene calls are TRBV9 and TRBJ2-2, with 7 bases that match TRBD1. Germline CDR1 and CDR2: SGDLS and YYNGEE. The V and J ends lost 0 bases and 2 bases, in that order; junction bases with no gene match: 7. This CDR3 is built from 17 residues.

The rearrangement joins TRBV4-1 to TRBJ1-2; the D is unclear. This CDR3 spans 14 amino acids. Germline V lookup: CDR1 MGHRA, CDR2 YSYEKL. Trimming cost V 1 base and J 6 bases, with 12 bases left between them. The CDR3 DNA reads TGCGCCAGCAGCCAAGGTGGAGGCGAAGATGGCTACACCTTC. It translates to CASSQGGGEDGYTF.